One and the same sample provided the 29 T cell receptor beta chains below, sequenced in a study of early T cells in non-severe SARS-CoV-2 infection. Each CDR3 protein is one row after TCRdb ran MiXCR on the 5' RACE reads. Among around 53,000 distinct CDR3 sequences listed, over 7.5% were seen once. The sample taken for sequencing was whole blood. Receptors were obtained from an adult who was a healthcare worker with PCR-confirmed SARS-CoV-2 infection or an uninfected control (not recorded which).

At least ten counts were recorded for this clonotype. The chain carries TRBV7-9 and TRBJ1-2, with 8 nucleotides matching TRBD1. The J segment lost 4 bases and the V segment lost 5 bases, leaving 6 bases of the junction unmatched. The CDR3 has 14 residues. Germline V gene lookup returns CDR1 SEHNR and CDR2 FQNEAQ (reference sequence). The CDR3 DNA follows: TGTGCCAGCAGCGTAGACAGGGGCTTCTATGGCTACACCTTC. It encodes CASSVDRGFYGYTF.

This clonotype was counted many times. V gene TRBV21-1 combines with J gene TRBJ2-1; the table's D gene call, TRBD2, was not cross checked with the DNA. TRBV21-1 is labeled a pseudogene. The CDR3 loop spans 18 amino acids. The CDR3 coding sequence is TGTGCCAGCAGCAAAGGGACTAGCGGGGGTAGCTCCTACAATGAGCAGTTCTTC. As protein: CASSKGTSGGSSYNEQFF.

This clonotype was observed a few times. This chain links TRBV5-4 with TRBJ1-2; D call uncertain. The CDR3 is 12 residues long. Between the trimmed V and J ends, which lost 2 bases and 7 bases, there was a span of 9 bases. CDR1 SGHNT and CDR2 YYREEE come from the germline V gene (reference sequence). CDR3 loop: CASSLSSIGYTF. CDR3 coding DNA: TGTGCCAGCAGCTTATCGTCCATTGGCTACACCTTC.

This clonotype was seen at least ten times. V gene TRBV20-1 combines with J gene TRBJ1-6; D is possibly TRBD1 (5 bases). Trimming left V 7 bases short and J 7 bases short, with 17 bases between. The germline V gene encodes CDR1 DFQATT and CDR2 SNEGSKA (reference sequence). This CDR3 has 14 residues. The CDR3 bases are TGCAGTGGGGCAGGGAGGACGGTGAATTCACCCCTCCACTTT. As protein: CSGAGRTVNSPLHF.

This clonotype has at least ten counts. V usage is TRBV25-1 and J usage is TRBJ2-1; unclear D gene. Germline CDR1 MGHDK, CDR2 SYGVNS. Trimming took 1 base from V and 6 from J, leaving 10 bases between them. CDR3 length equals 14 residues. The CDR3 DNA sequence: TGTGCCAGCAGTGAATTATTAGTGCCCAATGAGCAGTTCTTC. Its protein product is CASSELLVPNEQFF.

This clonotype was observed at least ten times. The chain has TRBV25-1 and TRBJ2-5; D is possibly TRBD1 (7 bases). The ends were cut back, 3 bases at V and 3 bases at J, with 14 bases in the middle. Germline CDR1 reads MGHDK; CDR2 reads SYGVNS. The CDR3 runs 15 residues. The CDR3 bases are TGTGCCAGCAGTGATCCCGCCAGGGGGGAAGAGACCCAGTACTTC. Translation: CASSDPARGEETQYF.

About this clonotype: This may arise from a read error, as a much more abundant clone is one base away. This chain joins TRBV19 and TRBJ2-1; perhaps TRBD2 as D (6 bases). Trimming cost V 2 bases and J 9 bases, with 17 bases left between them. In germline, CDR1 is LNHDA, CDR2 SQIVND (reference sequence). The CDR3 is 15 amino acids. DNA for the CDR3: TGTGCCAGTAGTATATCAGCGGGTCTCGCCAGTGAGCAGTTCTTC. It translates to CASSISAGLASEQFF.

This clonotype was observed many times. V and J are TRBV7-9 and TRBJ1-4, with D hard to call. Germline values: CDR1 SEHNR, CDR2 FQNEAQ (reference sequence). Trimming took 6 bases from V and 8 from J, leaving 19 bases between them. This CDR3 is built from 15 residues. The DNA of the CDR3 is TGTGCCAGCAGTTCTGACTACCTCGTTGGAGAAAAACTGTTTTTT. This encodes CASSSDYLVGEKLFF. Using reference TRBV7-9 and TRBJ1-4 for the parts outside the CDR3, the full variable domain is DTGVSQNPRHKITKRGQNVTFRCDPISEHNRLYWYRQTLGQGPEFLTYFQNEAQLEKSRLLSDRFSAERPKGSFSTLEIQRTEQGDSAMYLCASSSDYLVGEKLFFGSGTQLSVL.

This clonotype was found many times. V and J are TRBV7-8 and TRBJ1-1; TRBD1 might be the D (6 bases). The CDR3 is 14 amino acids. V lost 5 bases, J lost 3 bases, and 13 bases lay in between. The germline V gene encodes CDR1 SGHVS and CDR2 FQNEAQ. The CDR3 DNA reads TGTGCCAGCAGCAACGACAGGTGGGACACTGAAGCTTTCTTT. This encodes CASSNDRWDTEAFF. The variable domain in full, completed from reference TRBV7-8 and TRBJ1-1, reads GAGVSQSPRYKVAKRGQDVALRCDPISGHVSLFWYQQALGQGPEFLTYFQNEAQLDKSGLPSDRFFAERPEGSVSTLKIQRTQQEDSAVYLCASSNDRWDTEAFFGQGTRLTVV.

In its sample, this clonotype was seen many times. V usage is TRBV2 and J usage is TRBJ1-3; D is unresolved. Trimming left V 2 bases short and J 1 base short, with 6 bases between. The CDR3 consists of 14 residues. From germline, CDR1 is SNHLY and CDR2 FYNNEI. The CDR3 DNA reads TGTGCCAGCAGTGAAATCGGTTCTGGAAACACCATATATTTT. This translates into CASSEIGSGNTIYF.

This clonotype was observed many times. The chain is built from TRBV7-8 and TRBJ1-2; 7 positions match TRBD1. Germline V gene sequence: CDR1 SGHVS, CDR2 FQNEAQ. The CDR3 is made up of 15 amino acids. V dropped 0 bases and J dropped 4; count of bases not matched to a gene: 5. As DNA, the CDR3 is TGTGCCAGCAGCTTAGCCCGAGGGGGCGCCTATGGCTACACCTTC. Translated, it gives CASSLARGGAYGYTF.

This clonotype was seen a handful of times. The V call is TRBV18, the J call TRBJ1-6; TRBD1 matches 7 bases. Germline V gene data show CDR1 as KGHSH and CDR2 as LQKENI. V gave up 6 bases and J gave up 10 bases; unmatched junction bases: 9. The CDR3 totals 14 residues. The CDR3 sequence is CASSPDRAGSPLHF. Here the CDR3 DNA reads TGTGCCAGCTCGCCTGACAGGGCAGGATCACCCCTCCACTTT.

This clonotype was detected only a few times. This rearrangement joins TRBV28 to TRBJ2-1; D unclear. The length of the CDR3 is 16 residues. V dropped 6 bases and J dropped 0 bases, with 15 bases sitting between them. Germline loops: CDR1 MDHEN, CDR2 SYDVKM. The CDR3 loop is CASSPLWVSSYNEQFF. In DNA, the CDR3 is TGTGCCAGCAGCCCCCTGTGGGTCAGCTCCTACAATGAGCAGTTCTTC. The complete variable domain, with remaining parts taken from reference TRBV28 and TRBJ2-1, reads DVKVTQSSRYLVKRTGEKVFLECVQDMDHENMFWYRQDPGLGLRLIYFSYDVKMKEKGDIPEGYSVSREKKERFSLILESASTNQTSMYLCASSPLWVSSYNEQFFGPGTRLTVL.

CDR3 in DNA: TGTGCCTGGAGGGCAGTCTACGAGCAGTACTTC. Protein: CAWRAVYEQYF. The rearrangement joins TRBV30 to TRBJ2-7, with no clear D. Between the trimmed V and J ends, which lost 3 bases and 3 bases, there was a span of 6 bases. Germline lookup yields CDR1 GTSNPN and CDR2 SVGIG (reference sequence). The CDR3 length is 11 residues.

This clonotype was seen only a few times. The V and J genes are TRBV4-1 and TRBJ2-7; no clear D gene. CDR1 is MGHRA and CDR2 is YSYEKL in the germline V gene. The V end lost 2 bases, the J end lost 7 bases, and 9 bases lay between the germline ends. The CDR3 runs to 12 residues. The DNA for the CDR3 is TGCGCCAGCAGCCAACCTCGTGGGGAGCAGTACTTC. This codes for CASSQPRGEQYF.

This clonotype came up many times. The V call is TRBV7-3, the J call TRBJ2-3; 9 nucleotides align to TRBD2. The CDR3 covers 15 residues. Unmatched junction bases numbered 7, after V lost 5 bases and J lost 4 bases. CDR1 is SGHTA and CDR2 is FQGTGA in the germline V gene. The CDR3 DNA reads as TGTGCCAGCAGCGTAGCGGGAGTAGGGGCAGATACGCAGTATTTT. This gives the protein CASSVAGVGADTQYF.

The sample holds a few counts of this clonotype. The rearrangement uses TRBV28 and TRBJ1-5, with unresolved D. Germline CDR1 is MDHEN and CDR2 is SYDVKM. Trimming shortened V by 0 bases and J by 4 bases, and 4 bases separated the two germline ends. This CDR3 region has 13 residues. The CDR3 sequence is CASSLWYNQPQHF. The CDR3 bases are TGTGCCAGCAGTTTATGGTATAATCAGCCCCAGCATTTT.

This clonotype was found many times. The chain is built from TRBV7-6 and TRBJ2-5, with D perhaps being TRBD1 or TRBD2 (5 bases each). V gave up 1 base and J gave up 5 bases, with 11 bases separating them. The CDR3 is 14 amino acids. CDR1 is SGHVS and CDR2 is FNYEAQ in the germline V gene. The CDR3, as DNA: TGTGCCAGCAGCTTAGGGGGAGAGGGGGAGACCCAGTACTTC. Translated: CASSLGGEGETQYF.

This clonotype was detected a few times. The V and J genes are TRBV28 and TRBJ2-3; 11 bases line up with TRBD2. The ends lost 2 bases at V and 5 bases at J; junction bases unmatched: 12. This CDR3 contains 18 residues. Germline loops: CDR1 MDHEN, CDR2 SYDVKM. The CDR3 loop reads CASSLPYPTSGNQDTQYF. Written as DNA, the CDR3 is TGTGCCAGCAGTTTACCCTACCCGACTAGCGGGAATCAAGATACGCAGTATTTT.

This clonotype was observed many times. This chain joins TRBV18 and TRBJ2-1; TRBD2 agrees at 11 bases. CDR1 and CDR2 from the germline V gene are KGHSH and LQKENI. This CDR3 contains 16 residues. J lost 9 bases, V lost 0 bases, and 7 bases had no gene match. In DNA form, the CDR3 reads TGTGCCAGCTCACCACCAGGACTAGCGGGCCAGGGTGAGCAGTTCTTC. The encoded protein is CASSPPGLAGQGEQFF.

For this clonotype: One base away lies a much larger clone, so this may be a sequencing read error. The gene calls are TRBV28 and TRBJ1-2; D gene ambiguous. The CDR3 consists of 14 residues. V lost 2 bases, J lost 3 bases, and 10 bases lay in between. Per germline, CDR1 MDHEN and CDR2 SYDVKM. The CDR3 loop reads CASSLGVLDYGYTF. In DNA, the CDR3 is TGTGCCAGCAGTTTAGGGGTACTCGACTATGGCTACACCTTC.

This clonotype was picked up many times. The chain combines TRBV27 with TRBJ2-7, with 10 bases identical to TRBD2. With V trimmed by 7 bases and J by 6 bases, 9 bases remained unmatched. CDR1 and CDR2 (germline): MNHEY, SMNVEV (reference sequence). CDR3 length: 14 amino acids. In nucleotides, the CDR3 is TGTGCCAGCAACCCCGGGACTAGCGTCCGCGAGCAGTACTTC. This translates into CASNPGTSVREQYF.

This clonotype showed up many times. This sequence joins TRBV10-3 and TRBJ1-1; TRBD1 is a possible D gene (5 bases). The CDR3 is 14 residues long. Germline-derived CDR1 and CDR2 are ENHRY and SYGVKD. Trimming removed 4 bases at V and 7 bases at J, with 16 bases between. The CDR3 is CAISVDSTNFEAFF. The DNA for the CDR3 is TGTGCCATCAGTGTCGACAGTACCAATTTTGAAGCTTTCTTT.

This rearrangement joins TRBV6-6 to TRBJ2-7; 10 nucleotides line up with TRBD2. The germline gives CDR1 MNHNY, CDR2 SVGAGI (reference sequence). V lost 7 bases, J lost 3 bases, and 9 bases stayed unmatched. The length of the CDR3 is 15 residues. This CDR3 is CASIEGTSVNYEQYF. The CDR3 DNA is TGTGCCAGCATCGAGGGGACTAGCGTTAACTACGAGCAGTACTTC.

This clonotype showed up just a few times. The rearrangement uses TRBV6-6 and TRBJ2-3, with D possibly matching TRBD1 (5 bases). Germline lookup yields CDR1 MNHNY and CDR2 SVGAGI (reference sequence). CDR3 length: 14 residues. V was cut by 2 bases and J by 2 bases, with 8 bases left in between. CDR3 amino acids: CASSYGAPTDTQYF. The CDR3 region has the DNA TGTGCCAGCAGTTACGGGGCCCCCACAGATACGCAGTATTTT.

The chain joins TRBV25-1 to TRBJ1-3; no reliable D call. The CDR3 is 14 residues long. CDR1 is MGHDK, CDR2 SYGVNS, per germline. V was pared by 7 bases and J by 0 bases, with 10 bases between. The CDR3 coding sequence is TGTGCCAGCACCCAGACGGACTCTGGAAACACCATATATTTT. Translating gives CASTQTDSGNTIYF.

The rearrangement links TRBV7-8 to TRBJ1-1; 7 bases are shared with TRBD1. Unmatched junction bases numbered 15, after V lost 5 bases and J lost 0 bases. Looked up from germline, CDR1 is SGHVS and CDR2 is FQNEAQ. The CDR3 contains 18 residues. CDR3 protein: CASSDRTGRGTMNTEAFF. CDR3 in DNA: TGTGCCAGCAGCGACAGGACAGGCAGAGGTACAATGAACACTGAAGCTTTCTTT. Drawing the rest from reference TRBV7-8 and TRBJ1-1, the complete variable domain is GAGVSQSPRYKVAKRGQDVALRCDPISGHVSLFWYQQALGQGPEFLTYFQNEAQLDKSGLPSDRFFAERPEGSVSTLKIQRTQQEDSAVYLCASSDRTGRGTMNTEAFFGQGTRLTVV.

A few counts support this clonotype. The rearrangement joins TRBV9 to TRBJ1-2; D unclear. The CDR3 is 15 amino acids. Trimming removed 4 bases from V and 4 bases from J, with 17 bases in between. Per germline, CDR1 SGDLS and CDR2 YYNGEE. CDR3 nucleotide sequence: TGTGCCAGCAGCCGTTATAAAGATCGGGGCTATGGCTACACCTTC. Protein sequence: CASSRYKDRGYGYTF.

The table lists this clonotype with a few counts. This chain joins TRBV7-4 and TRBJ2-4; D is possibly TRBD1 (6 bases). Germline loops: CDR1 SGHVT, CDR2 SQSDAQ. The CDR3 runs 19 residues. Trimming took 4 bases from V and 0 from J, leaving 22 bases between them. The CDR3 region is CASSSSPLTGLLAKNIQYF. The CDR3 DNA follows: TGTGCCAGCAGCTCGTCGCCTCTGACAGGACTTCTAGCCAAAAACATTCAGTACTTC.